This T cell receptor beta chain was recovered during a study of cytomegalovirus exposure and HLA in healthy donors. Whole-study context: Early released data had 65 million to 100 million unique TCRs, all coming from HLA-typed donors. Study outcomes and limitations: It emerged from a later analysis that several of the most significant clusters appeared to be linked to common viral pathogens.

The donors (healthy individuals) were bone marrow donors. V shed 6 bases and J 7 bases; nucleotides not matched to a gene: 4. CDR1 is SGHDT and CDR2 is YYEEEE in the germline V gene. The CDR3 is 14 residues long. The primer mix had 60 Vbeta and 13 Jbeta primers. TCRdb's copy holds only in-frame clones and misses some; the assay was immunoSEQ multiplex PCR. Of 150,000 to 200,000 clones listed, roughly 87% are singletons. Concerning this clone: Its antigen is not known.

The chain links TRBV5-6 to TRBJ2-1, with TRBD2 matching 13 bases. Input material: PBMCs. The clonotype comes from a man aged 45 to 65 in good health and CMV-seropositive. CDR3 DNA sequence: TGTGCCAGCAAACTAGCGGGGGGGCCGAATGAGCAGTTCTTC. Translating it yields CASKLAGGPNEQFF.